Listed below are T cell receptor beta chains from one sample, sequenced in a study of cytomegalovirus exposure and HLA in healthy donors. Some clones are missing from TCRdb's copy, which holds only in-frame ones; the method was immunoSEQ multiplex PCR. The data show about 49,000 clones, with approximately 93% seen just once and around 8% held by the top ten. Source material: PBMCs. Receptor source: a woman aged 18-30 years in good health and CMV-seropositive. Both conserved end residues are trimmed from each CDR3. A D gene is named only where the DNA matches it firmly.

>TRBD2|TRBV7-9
ASSLGTSGLWETQY
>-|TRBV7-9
ASSLIINYGYT
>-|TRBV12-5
ASGLGRGATNEKLF
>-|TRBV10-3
AISESGQQPQH
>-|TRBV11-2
ASSWGSMNTEAF
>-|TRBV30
AWSVYRENQPQH
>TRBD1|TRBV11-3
ASSLVGQASTDTQY
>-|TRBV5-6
ASSLATAPYEQY
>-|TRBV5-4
ASSSTVRNSPLH
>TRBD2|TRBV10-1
ASSESRTSGNTDTQY
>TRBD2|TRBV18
ASSPPGTSGSYEQF
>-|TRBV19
ASSMALTKVRPDTQY
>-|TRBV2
ASSRYSSTNEKLF
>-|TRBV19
ASSIDSSGANVLT
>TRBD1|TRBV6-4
ASSPDRGGTDTQY
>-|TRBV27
ASSLGRAGGLRTDTQY
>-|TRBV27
ASSSQQGWGSNQPQH
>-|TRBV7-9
ASSLGGKPYEQY
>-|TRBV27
ASSLQSDSPSTEAF
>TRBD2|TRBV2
ASATTLAGFTDTQY
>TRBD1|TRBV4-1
ASSQDRGPNNEQF
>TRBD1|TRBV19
ASSIGRDRAGTGELF
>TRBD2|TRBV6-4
ASSPGLAGDNEQF
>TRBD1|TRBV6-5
ASRDQTGENTEAF
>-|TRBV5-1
ASSLRGTTNEKLF
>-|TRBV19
ASRAGYNEQF
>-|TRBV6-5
ASRDYEGGYT
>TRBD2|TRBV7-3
ASSSTSDFNEQF
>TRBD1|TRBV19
ASQGAGELF
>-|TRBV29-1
SVEGGGGSYEQY
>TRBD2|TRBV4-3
ASSQEPGGTGELF
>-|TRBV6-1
ASSEAREQY
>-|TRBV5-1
ASSLAGGAGRVNQPQH
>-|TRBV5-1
ASSLFAYEQY
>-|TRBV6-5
ASGSGVYEQY
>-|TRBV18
ASSQAGDTEAF
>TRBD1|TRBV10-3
AISGQGRTDTQY
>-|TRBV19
ASSPNDPAVTGVYGYT
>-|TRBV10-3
AIEAGVNTEAF
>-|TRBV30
AWTTGTLSEAF
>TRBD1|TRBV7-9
ASSEGQGAYEQY
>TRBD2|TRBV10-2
ASSVLAGVPYEQY
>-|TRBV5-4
ASSEGRANEKLF
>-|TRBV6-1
ASSSPAKYTDTQY
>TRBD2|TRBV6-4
ASSDGASGLDTQY
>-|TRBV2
ASSEGAWDSPLH
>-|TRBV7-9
ASQMGGGMGETQY
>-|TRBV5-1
ASKRDGASYNEQF
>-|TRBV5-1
ASATGNTEAF
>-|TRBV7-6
ASSLIRGGELF
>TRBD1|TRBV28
ASSYRGGYTEAF
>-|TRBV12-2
ASRLAGQGAYNEQF
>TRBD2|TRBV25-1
ASSPSGNTGELF
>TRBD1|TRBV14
ASSQVPGGSTGELF
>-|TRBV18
ASSPQGNNQPQH
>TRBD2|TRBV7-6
ASSLLAGASNTGELF
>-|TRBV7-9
ASSPSSRNTEAF